Included here is one TCR beta chain sequence, with context. This clone was found once. No cognate antigen has been identified for it. No much larger clone exists at a distance of one base, and base qualities are not known. The cohort comprised hundreds of healthy bone marrow donors. All cohort members were sampled while nominally healthy, although unrecorded immune exposures were likely present. The donor was CMV seropositive and was included in the group of 270 or so seropositive cohort members. A peripheral blood sample was collected from each donor, and TCR beta sequencing was performed on peripheral blood mononuclear cells. Genomic DNA extraction from the blood cell samples was performed with the Qiagen DNeasy Blood Extraction Kit. The cysteine opens and the phenylalanine closes a CDR3 of 14 amino acids. The sequence is cut down to CDR3 DNA, 42 bases in frame from base 1. CDR1 and CDR2 are drawn from the germline V gene (reference sequence): LNHDA, SQIVND. For this chain, trimming is 2 bases at the V end and 6 bases at the J end, and the number of junction bases without a gene match is 2.

This entry belongs to a study of cytomegalovirus exposure and HLA in healthy donors (TCRdb year 2017). The study in broad terms: An earlier analysis of a few hundred of the donors reported over 250 Gb of sequence data and 117 million unique TCR beta sequences obtained from approximately 180 million T cells. The study combined high-throughput TCR immunosequencing, statistical association of individual TCRs with disease status, and machine learning to predict cytomegalovirus infection status. Donor age, sex, ethnicity and CMV serostatus were collected together with the repertoire data. Genome-wide SNP genotypes for about 55% of the roughly 670 donors were used in a later genetic analysis, which treated that subset as a discovery cohort. Roughly 290 gigabases of sequencing data and around 80 million unique TCR sequences made up an early release that covered 500 to 650 HLA-typed donors. The study aimed to test whether signatures of past pathogen exposure could be identified by cataloging public T cell receptors. Every discovery cohort repertoire had been produced on one sequencing platform. To decide whether each TCR beta V gene segment behaved as functional or pseudogenic, an earlier analysis of approximately 590 of the donors relied on high-throughput TCR beta sequencing. Because of strong linkage in the cohort, five DR-DQ haplotypes were treated as single units for association and clustering. Among some 400 genotyped donors of the cohort, an average of around 250,000 unique TCR beta nucleotide sequences was sequenced per donor, of which approximately 19% were non-productive. A later analysis re-examined previously published TCR beta repertoires from just over 650 donors and added high-resolution HLA genotyping to investigate patterns of TCR occurrence. Both class I and class II loci were covered by HLA typing, at four-digit resolution. In the later analysis, no new phenotypic data were used to find candidate immune exposures; instead, reliance was placed on TCR beta sequences and their occurrence across donors. Along with the approximately 620-subject first cohort, a separate validation cohort of roughly 110 different subjects was used. Of the roughly 400 genotyped donors, approximately 82% fell in the genetic ancestry cluster associated with self-reported Caucasian donors. The T cell repertoires of some 700 subjects were profiled by immunosequencing and related to cytomegalovirus serostatus. Typing coverage varied by locus: 629-630 donors for A, B, C, DRB1 and DQB1; more than 500 for DQA1; approximately 610 for DPA1; approximately 490 for DPB1. The investigation overall reported the following: In a later analysis, several top co-occurrence clusters were reported to appear linked to parvovirus B19, influenza, CMV and Epstein-Barr virus. In both the original and validation cohorts, the classifier was reported to diagnose cytomegalovirus status with high specificity and sensitivity. A further reported finding was that TCR beta sequences accurately predicted the HLA-A and HLA-B alleles for most subjects in the first cohort. A total of roughly 160 TCR beta chains were listed by the study as associated with cytomegalovirus. When HLA alleles, especially DR and DQ, strongly co-occurred, attributing TCR associations to individual alleles was difficult. Correlated functional status among segregating V segments might be attributable to linkage disequilibrium, but an unknown experimental factor could not be ruled out. Because the 87-base-pair reads could not distinguish some IMGT-functional V segments, including TRBV6-2 and TRBV6-3, those segments were excluded. Presence/absence analyses assumed roughly uniform sequencing depth across donors, an assumption that may not hold. According to a later genetic analysis, donors in an Asian-associated ancestry cluster had fewer N-insertions in productive TCRs than the approximately 610-donor mean. The only immune exposure information available for the cohort was CMV serostatus. Most TCR sequences were seen in very few donors, while some public TCRs were found in many individuals. Compared with equally common non-associated chains, HLA-associated TCR beta chains in a later analysis were more clonally expanded and had lower generation probabilities. A later analysis associated 15,000 to 20,000 TCR beta sequences with specific HLA alleles at a false discovery rate of 0.05. A cluster of highly shared sequence variants was judged likely to be a technical artifact of the sequencing pipeline. Only TCR beta chains were sequenced in this cohort, and the absence of alpha or paired-chain data limited detectable features. In a later analysis, TCR association rates were found to vary across HLA loci, with the most associated TCRs seen for DRB1 alleles and the fewest for HLA-C alleles. In a later analysis, most CMV-associated TCR beta chains were found to appear HLA-restricted, with HLA associations seemingly driven largely by CMV exposure. HLA typing was unavailable for some donors at each locus, so association tests used only the typed subset. Because counts were too low, seventeen rarely observed V segments, including chromosome 9 orphons, were left out of the earlier analysis of 587 of the donors. The authors suggested that the approach could potentially be extended to other disease states and immunological phenotypes. A later genetic analysis associated a missense DCLRE1C variant with V-gene and J-gene trimming of TCR beta chains, and an independent cohort replicated the association. In an earlier analysis of around 600 of the donors, most TCR beta V segments appeared in productive rearrangements about 87% or about 30% of the time, broadly matching IMGT annotations. In vitro tests confirmed that a few of the cytomegalovirus-associated TCR beta chains recognize cytomegalovirus antigens.

The method behind the library was the immunoSEQ multiplex PCR assay. The multiplex PCR relied on a mix of 60 forward primers for TCR Vbeta segments and 13 reverse primers for TCR Jbeta segments. A multiplex PCR assay on genomic DNA amplified the CDR3 region of rearranged TCR beta genes. Amplified TCR beta libraries were sequenced as 87-base-pair reads on the Illumina HiSeq System. The published analysis was carried out like this. A later analysis counted some 80 million unique TCR beta chains across the 700 or so repertoires, and around 9.9 million of these chains were shared by at least two donors. Raw reads were error-corrected and collapsed into unique sequences with a nearest-neighbor algorithm that merged closely related sequences to remove PCR and sequencing errors. Alignment of CDR3 sequences to IMGT reference sequences was used to assign V, D and J gene segments. For a sequence to be retained, a match of at least six nucleotides was required to both a V gene segment and a J gene segment. A rearrangement was called productive if the CDR3 had no stop codons and remained in frame with V and J, and every other rearrangement was called non-productive. Following IMGT convention, CDR3 was defined as the stretch from the second conserved V-encoded cysteine up to the conserved J-encoded phenylalanine. Sequences without an unambiguous match to a single V gene segment were excluded from the earlier analysis of about 600 of the donors. In an earlier analysis of 587 of the donors, V segments were called functional above 56.7% productive rearrangements and were called segregating when the between-donor standard deviation exceeded 5%. To diagnose cytomegalovirus status from the catalog of TCR beta chain sequences, a statistical classification framework was built. V and J gene assignment, in a later analysis, came from comparing TCR nucleotide sequences with IMGT/GENE-DB human TR gene sequences. Using the TCRdist pipeline, a later analysis assigned CDR3 sequences along with most-parsimonious VDJ recombination scenarios. In a later analysis, each TCR beta chain was defined by its CDR3 amino acid sequence together with its V-gene family, and reads lacking a unique V-gene family were excluded. A later analysis removed 592 highly shared, low-generation-probability nucleotide sequences to deal with suspected cross-contamination and a sequencing artifact. In a later analysis, a clonal expansion index was calculated for each public chain from normalized within-repertoire ranks of inferred template counts. Generation probabilities in a later analysis came from a VDJ recombination model fitted to out-of-frame rearrangements, and those results were checked against IGoR. In a later analysis, hypergeometric tests were used to score TCR-TCR, TCR-HLA and TCR-CMV co-occurrence, with a repertoire-size bias correction applied to TCR pairs. A later analysis estimated false discovery rates by permuting HLA or CMV assignments 20 times. A later analysis grouped co-occurring TCRs with DBSCAN, adding TCRdist sequence similarity when clustering within HLA-allele-positive subsets. Co-occurrence clustering excluded repertoires with fewer than 30,000 or more than 120,000 public chains, plus five with anomalous nucleotide sharing. In TCRdb, the immuneACCESS table is reduced to in-frame sequences with V and J assigned. These tables do not hold every clone; where another copy was compared, an unresolved V gene accounts for under half, and the others remain unexplained. V, J and clone size were drawn from that table, and D and trimming were deduced from the DNA. The sample includes 150,000 to 200,000 clones, with roughly 70% observed a single time. Around 3% of the sample is taken by the ten largest.

What was sequenced was PBMCs. This chain joins TRBV19 to TRBJ2-2; a stretch of 8 junction bases matches TRBD1. The sequence was obtained from a woman aged 50 to 60 in good health and CMV-seropositive. The CDR3 here reads CASSIYRGSGELFF. In nucleotide form, the sequence is TGTGCCAGTAGTATATACAGGGGGTCCGGGGAGCTGTTTTTT.